A selection of T cell receptor beta chains follows, all from one sample in a study of T cells in Graves' hyperthyroidism and ophthalmopathy. TCRdb used MiXCR to reprocess the multiplex PCR reads, holding one entry per CDR3 protein. The sample contains under 400,000 distinct CDR3 sequences, about 15% of which appear only once. Sequencing was carried out using blood. The source of these receptors is a woman in her late teens or twenties with Graves' hyperthyroidism that later progressed to Graves' ophthalmopathy. Both conserved end residues are trimmed from each CDR3. Each record gives: V gene, D gene, CDR3 protein. The D gene is left open where the match is weak.

TRBV7-2 NA ASSLSGGSYNSPLH
TRBV5-1 TRBD2 ASSLQLAGTSYNEQF
TRBV12-3/TRBV12-4 NA ASSPSQGSYNEQF
TRBV20-1 TRBD1 SAGSHLTGTYGYT
TRBV4-1 TRBD2 ASSIRDGLAGAYEQY
TRBV20-1 NA SAHPPGRLFEEQY
TRBV5-1 TRBD2 ASRGGLANTYEQY
TRBV19 NA ASSIGPGGEQF
TRBV7-8 NA ASSLAYSPRFTHSPLH
TRBV20-1 NA SATLRADTQY